The rows below give T cell receptor beta chains drawn from one sample of a study of CXCR4 blockade with PD-1 therapy in pancreatic cancer. Sequencing was performed with immunoSEQ multiplex PCR; in TCRdb, only in-frame clones are kept and a portion is missing. The sample consists of 740 or so clones, just over 35% of them appearing once. The specimen sequenced was tumor tissue. The receptors derive from a human donor with pancreatic ductal adenocarcinoma. CDR3s include the opening cysteine and the closing phenylalanine or tryptophan. A D gene is named only where the DNA matches it firmly. The size entry is marked missing in some rows and otherwise reads once, few, many or a size class.

j_call: TRBJ2-1; clone_size: .; v_call: TRBV9; d_call: TRBD2; cdr3_nt: TGTGCCAGCAGCGTACTAGCGGGGCCAGACAATGAGCAGTTCTTC; cdr3_aa: CASSVLAGPDNEQFF
j_call: TRBJ1-3; clone_size: .; v_call: TRBV18; d_call: .; cdr3_nt: TGTGCCAGCTCACCAGCCGGCTCTGGAAACACCATATATTTT; cdr3_aa: CASSPAGSGNTIYF
j_call: TRBJ2-7; clone_size: few; v_call: TRBV6-8; d_call: TRBD1; cdr3_nt: TGTGCCAGCAGCCGCCCGAAGGGACAGGGGGTCGGGCAGTACTTC; cdr3_aa: CASSRPKGQGVGQYF
j_call: TRBJ2-5; clone_size: .; v_call: TRBV18; d_call: .; cdr3_nt: TGTGCCAGCTCACCAGGTTACCAAGAGACCCAGTACTTC; cdr3_aa: CASSPGYQETQYF
j_call: TRBJ1-2; clone_size: .; v_call: TRBV19; d_call: .; cdr3_nt: TGTGCTAGTAGTATCGGGCCAGTAGCGAGTGGCTACACCTTC; cdr3_aa: CASSIGPVASGYTF
j_call: TRBJ2-7; clone_size: .; v_call: TRBV19; d_call: TRBD1; cdr3_nt: TGTGCCAGTAGTGCCACCGGGACAGGTTTAAGGGAGCAGTACTTC; cdr3_aa: CASSATGTGLREQYF
j_call: TRBJ2-5; clone_size: few; v_call: TRBV11-3; d_call: .; cdr3_nt: TGTGCCAGCAGCTTAGACCGGGACTCCGGCGGGATCCAGTACTTC; cdr3_aa: CASSLDRDSGGIQYF
j_call: TRBJ2-1; clone_size: large; v_call: TRBV6-8; d_call: .; cdr3_nt: TGTGCCAGCAGTTACAGCTCCTACAATGAGCAGTTCTTC; cdr3_aa: CASSYSSYNEQFF
j_call: TRBJ2-2; clone_size: .; v_call: TRBV29-1; d_call: .; cdr3_nt: TGCAGCGTTAAAGGTGGGAGGGGGACCGGGGAGCTGTTTTTT; cdr3_aa: CSVKGGRGTGELFF
j_call: TRBJ2-7; clone_size: large; v_call: TRBV12-2; d_call: .; cdr3_nt: TGTGCCATACAGGCTAGCGGGAGGGGAGCCGAGCAGTACTTC; cdr3_aa: CAIQASGRGAEQYF
j_call: TRBJ1-6; clone_size: large; v_call: TRBV11-3; d_call: .; cdr3_nt: TGTGCCAGCAGCTTAGTAAAGGGGGGAGATTCACCCCTCCACTTT; cdr3_aa: CASSLVKGGDSPLHF
j_call: TRBJ2-1; clone_size: .; v_call: TRBV6-1; d_call: .; cdr3_nt: TGTGCCAGCAGTGAAGGGTCAATCGATGAGCAGTTCTTC; cdr3_aa: CASSEGSIDEQFF